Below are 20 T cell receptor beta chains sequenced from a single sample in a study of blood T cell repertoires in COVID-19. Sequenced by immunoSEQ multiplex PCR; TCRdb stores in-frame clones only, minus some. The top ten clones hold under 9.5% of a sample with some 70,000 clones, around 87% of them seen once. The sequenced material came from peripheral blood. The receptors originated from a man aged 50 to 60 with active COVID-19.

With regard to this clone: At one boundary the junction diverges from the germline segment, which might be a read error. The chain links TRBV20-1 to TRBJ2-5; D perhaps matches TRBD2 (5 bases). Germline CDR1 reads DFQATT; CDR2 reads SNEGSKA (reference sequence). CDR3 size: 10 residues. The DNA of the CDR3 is TGCAGTGCGCAACTAGAGACCAAGTACTTC. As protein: CSAQLETKYF.

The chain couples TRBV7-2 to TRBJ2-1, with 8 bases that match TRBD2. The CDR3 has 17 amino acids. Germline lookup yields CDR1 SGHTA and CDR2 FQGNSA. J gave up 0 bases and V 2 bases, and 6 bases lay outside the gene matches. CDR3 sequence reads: CASSLQSGGSSYNEQFF. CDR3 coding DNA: TGTGCCAGCAGCTTACAATCGGGGGGGAGCTCCTACAATGAGCAGTTCTTC.

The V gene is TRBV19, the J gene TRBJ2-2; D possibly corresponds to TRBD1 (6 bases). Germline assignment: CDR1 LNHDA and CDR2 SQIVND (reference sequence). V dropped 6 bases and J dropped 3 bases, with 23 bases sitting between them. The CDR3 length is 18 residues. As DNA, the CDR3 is TGTGCCAGTAGGCCAACGAAGGGCTGGGGGCTCGACACCGGGGAGCTGTTTTTT. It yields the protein CASRPTKGWGLDTGELFF.

As DNA, the CDR3 is TGTGCCAGTAGTATAGGTGATCCGGGACTAGCGTCCGCGAACACCGGGGAGCTGTTTTTT. Translated: CASSIGDPGLASANTGELFF. The rearrangement joins TRBV19 to TRBJ2-2, with 10 positions matching TRBD2. The CDR3 is made up of 20 amino acids. The ends lost 1 base at V and 0 bases at J; junction bases unmatched: 11. Per the germline V gene, CDR1 is LNHDA and CDR2 is SQIVND (reference sequence). Full variable domain (outside the CDR3, taken from reference TRBV19 and TRBJ2-2): DGGITQSPKYLFRKEGQNVTLSCEQNLNHDAMYWYRQDPGQGLRLIYYSQIVNDFQKGDIAEGYSVSREKKESFPLTVTSAQKNPTAFYLCASSIGDPGLASANTGELFFGEGSRLTVL.

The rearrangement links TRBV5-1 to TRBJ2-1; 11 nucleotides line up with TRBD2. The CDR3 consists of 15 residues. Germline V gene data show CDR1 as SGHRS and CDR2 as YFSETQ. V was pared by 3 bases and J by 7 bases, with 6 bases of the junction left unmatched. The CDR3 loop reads CASSSGLADQNEQFF. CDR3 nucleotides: TGCGCCAGCAGCTCGGGACTAGCGGATCAAAATGAGCAGTTCTTC. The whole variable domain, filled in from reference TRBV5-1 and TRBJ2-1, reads KAGVTQTPRYLIKTRGQQVTLSCSPISGHRSVSWYQQTPGQGLQFLFEYFSETQRNKGNFPGRFSGRQFSNSRSEMNVSTLELGDSALYLCASSSGLADQNEQFFGPGTRLTVL.

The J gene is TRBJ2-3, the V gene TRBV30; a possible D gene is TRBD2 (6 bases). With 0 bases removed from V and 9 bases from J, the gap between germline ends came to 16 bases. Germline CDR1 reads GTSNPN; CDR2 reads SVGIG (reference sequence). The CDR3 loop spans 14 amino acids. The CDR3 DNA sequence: TGTGCCTGGAGTGTACGGCGCCCTGCGGGGACGCAGTATTTT. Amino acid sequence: CAWSVRRPAGTQYF.

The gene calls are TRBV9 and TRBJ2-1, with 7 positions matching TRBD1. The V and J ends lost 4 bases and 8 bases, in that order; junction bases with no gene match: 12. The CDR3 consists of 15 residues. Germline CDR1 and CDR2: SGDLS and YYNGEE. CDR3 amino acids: CASSPQGGVSDEQFF. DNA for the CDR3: TGTGCCAGCAGCCCCCAAGGGGGCGTATCGGATGAGCAGTTCTTC. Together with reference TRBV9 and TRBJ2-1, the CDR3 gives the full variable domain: DSGVTQTPKHLITATGQRVTLRCSPRSGDLSVYWYQQSLDQGLQFLIQYYNGEERAKGNILERFSAQQFPDLHSELNLSSLELGDSALYFCASSPQGGVSDEQFFGPGTRLTVL.

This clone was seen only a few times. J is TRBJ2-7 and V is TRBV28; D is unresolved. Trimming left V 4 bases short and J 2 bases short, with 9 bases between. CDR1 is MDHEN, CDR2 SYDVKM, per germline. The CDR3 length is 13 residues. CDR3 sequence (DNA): TGTGCCAGCAGTTCACCTCAGACCTACGAGCAGTACTTC. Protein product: CASSSPQTYEQYF.

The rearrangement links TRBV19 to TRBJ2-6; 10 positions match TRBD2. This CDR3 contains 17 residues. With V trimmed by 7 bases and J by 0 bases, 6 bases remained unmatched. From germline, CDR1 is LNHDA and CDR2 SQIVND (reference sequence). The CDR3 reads CASTVAGGYSGANVLTF. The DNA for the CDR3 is TGTGCCAGTACCGTAGCGGGGGGCTACTCTGGGGCCAACGTCCTGACTTTC.

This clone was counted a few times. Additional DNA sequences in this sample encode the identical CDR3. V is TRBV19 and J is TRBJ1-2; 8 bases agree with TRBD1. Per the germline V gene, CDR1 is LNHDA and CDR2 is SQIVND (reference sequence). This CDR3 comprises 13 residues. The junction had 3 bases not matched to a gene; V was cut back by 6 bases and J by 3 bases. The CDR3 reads CASSLTGDYGYTF. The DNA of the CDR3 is TGTGCCAGTAGCCTGACAGGGGACTATGGCTACACCTTC.

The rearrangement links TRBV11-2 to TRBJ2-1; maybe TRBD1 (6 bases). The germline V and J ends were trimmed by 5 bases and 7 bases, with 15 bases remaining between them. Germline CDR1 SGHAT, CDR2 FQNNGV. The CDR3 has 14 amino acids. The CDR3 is CASSLHRVENEQFF. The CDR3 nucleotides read TGTGCCAGCAGCCTGCACAGGGTGGAAAATGAGCAGTTCTTC.

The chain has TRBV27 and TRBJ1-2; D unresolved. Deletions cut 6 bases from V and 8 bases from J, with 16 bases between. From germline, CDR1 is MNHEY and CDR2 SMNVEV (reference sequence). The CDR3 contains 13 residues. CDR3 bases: TGTGCCAGCAGCCAATCAGGCCGCGACGGCTACACCTTC. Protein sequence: CASSQSGRDGYTF.

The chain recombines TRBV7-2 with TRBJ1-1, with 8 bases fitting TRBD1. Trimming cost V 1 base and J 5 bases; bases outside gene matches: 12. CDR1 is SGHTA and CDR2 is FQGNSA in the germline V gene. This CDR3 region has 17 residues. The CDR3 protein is CASSLGRDRGRNTEAFF. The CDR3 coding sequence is TGTGCCAGCAGCTTAGGCCGAGACAGGGGAAGGAATACTGAAGCTTTCTTT. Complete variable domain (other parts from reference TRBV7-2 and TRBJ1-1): GAGVSQSPSNKVTEKGKDVELRCDPISGHTALYWYRQSLGQGLEFLIYFQGNSAPDKSGLPSDRFSAERTGGSVSTLTIQRTQQEDSAVYLCASSLGRDRGRNTEAFFGQGTRLTVV.

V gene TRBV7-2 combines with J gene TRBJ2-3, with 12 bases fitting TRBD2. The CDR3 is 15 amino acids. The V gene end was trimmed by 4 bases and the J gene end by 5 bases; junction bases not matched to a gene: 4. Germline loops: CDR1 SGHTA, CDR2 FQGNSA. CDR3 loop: CASSSRLAGEDTQYF. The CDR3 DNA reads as TGTGCCAGCAGCTCCCGACTAGCGGGAGAAGATACGCAGTATTTT. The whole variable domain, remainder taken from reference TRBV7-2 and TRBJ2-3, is GAGVSQSPSNKVTEKGKDVELRCDPISGHTALYWYRQSLGQGLEFLIYFQGNSAPDKSGLPSDRFSAERTGGSVSTLTIQRTQQEDSAVYLCASSSRLAGEDTQYFGPGTRLTVL.

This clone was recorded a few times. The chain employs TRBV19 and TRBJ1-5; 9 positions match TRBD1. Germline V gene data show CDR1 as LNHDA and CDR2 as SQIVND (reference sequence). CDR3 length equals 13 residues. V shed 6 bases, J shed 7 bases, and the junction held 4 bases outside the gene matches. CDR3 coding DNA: TGTGCCAGTAGCCTGACAGGGGGACAGCCCCAGCATTTT. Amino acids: CASSLTGGQPQHF.

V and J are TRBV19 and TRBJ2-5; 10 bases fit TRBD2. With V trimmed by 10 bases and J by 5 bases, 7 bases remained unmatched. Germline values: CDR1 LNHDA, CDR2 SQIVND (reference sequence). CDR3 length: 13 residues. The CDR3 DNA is TGTGCCACCCAGCGGGGGGGCCGGGAGACCCAGTACTTC. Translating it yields CATQRGGRETQYF.

CDR3 loop: CASSDRASGNTIYF. The CDR3 region has the DNA TGTGCCAGTAGCGACAGGGCGTCTGGAAACACCATATATTTT. The genes are TRBV19 and TRBJ1-3; 7 bases map to TRBD1. There are 14 residues in the CDR3. V was clipped by 6 bases and J by 1 base; unmatched bases: 3. Per germline, CDR1 LNHDA and CDR2 SQIVND (reference sequence).

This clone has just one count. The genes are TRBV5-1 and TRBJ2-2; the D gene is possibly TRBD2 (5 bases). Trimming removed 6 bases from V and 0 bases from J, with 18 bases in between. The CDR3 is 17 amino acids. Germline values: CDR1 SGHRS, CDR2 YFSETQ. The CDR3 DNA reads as TGCGCCAGCAACAAAGCGGACTCATCCACGAACACCGGGGAGCTGTTTTTT. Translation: CASNKADSSTNTGELFF.

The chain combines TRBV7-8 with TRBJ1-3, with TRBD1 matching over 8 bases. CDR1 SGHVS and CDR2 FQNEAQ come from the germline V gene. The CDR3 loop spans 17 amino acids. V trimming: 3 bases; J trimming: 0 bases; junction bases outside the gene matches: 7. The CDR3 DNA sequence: TGTGCCAGCAGCTTGGGGGGACAGGAGGGCTCTGGAAACACCATATATTTT. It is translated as CASSLGGQEGSGNTIYF. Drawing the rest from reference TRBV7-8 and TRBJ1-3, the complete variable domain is GAGVSQSPRYKVAKRGQDVALRCDPISGHVSLFWYQQALGQGPEFLTYFQNEAQLDKSGLPSDRFFAERPEGSVSTLKIQRTQQEDSAVYLCASSLGGQEGSGNTIYFGEGSWLTVV.

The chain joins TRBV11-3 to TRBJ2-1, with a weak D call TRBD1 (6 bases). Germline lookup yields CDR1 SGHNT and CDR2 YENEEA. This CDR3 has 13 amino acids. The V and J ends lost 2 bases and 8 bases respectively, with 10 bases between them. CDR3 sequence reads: CASSLTYRDEQFF. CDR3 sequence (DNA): TGTGCCAGCAGCTTAACCTACAGGGATGAGCAGTTCTTC.